The 32 T cell receptor beta chains listed next were all sequenced from one sample in a study of T cell responses to AZD1222 COVID-19 vaccine (dated by TCRdb to the early 2020s). The library was made by the immunoSEQ multiplex PCR assay. Sourced from immuneACCESS, this table was stored by TCRdb with only in-frame sequences that have V and J called. A share of the clones is absent; for the studies checked, an unresolved V gene accounts for under half, and the remainder has no known explanation. The sample data list about 150,000 clones, and around 87% of these were observed just once. Jointly, the top ten make up about 3% of the sample. The time point label on this specimen signifies: baseline before first vaccination. Here the sequenced sample was peripheral blood, taken on day 0 of AZD1222 vaccination. These receptors all come from an adult in good health.

The chain couples TRBV28 to TRBJ1-6, with a weak D call TRBD1 (5 bases). V gave up 10 bases and J gave up 7 bases, with 11 bases separating them. In germline, CDR1 is MDHEN, CDR2 SYDVKM. This CDR3 region has 12 residues. In nucleotides, the CDR3 is TGTGCCATCACCGCAGGGAATTCACCCCTCCACTTT. It codes for CAITAGNSPLHF.

V usage is TRBV11-2 and J usage is TRBJ2-5; TRBD1 aligns across 10 bases. With 5 bases clipped from V and 1 base from J, the junction kept 13 bases outside the gene matches. Germline CDR1 SGHAT, CDR2 FQNNGV. This CDR3 has 18 amino acids. The CDR3 loop reads CASSPRGQGVVGQETQYF. The CDR3 DNA sequence: TGTGCCAGCAGCCCAAGAGGACAGGGGGTGGTGGGCCAAGAGACCCAGTACTTC.

In DNA form, the CDR3 reads TGTGCCAGCAGTGACGGACAGGGGATTGGAGGGGGCTACACCTTC. Its protein product is CASSDGQGIGGGYTF. The rearrangement uses TRBV6-6 and TRBJ1-2, with TRBD1 identical over 9 bases. CDR1 is MNHNY, CDR2 SVGAGI, per germline (reference sequence). This CDR3 comprises 15 residues. With 5 bases clipped from V and 8 bases from J, the junction kept 12 bases outside the gene matches.

The chain is built from TRBV3-1 (or the pseudogene TRBV3-2) and TRBJ2-1; 8 bases are a match to TRBD2. The CDR3 is made up of 17 amino acids. Unmatched junction bases numbered 14, after V lost 4 bases and J lost 6 bases. The germline gives CDR1 LGHDT, CDR2 YNNKEL (reference sequence). The CDR3: CASSPGLGSGMSNEQFF. CDR3 sequence (DNA): TGTGCCAGCAGCCCCGGTTTGGGTAGCGGGATGTCCAATGAGCAGTTCTTC.

This chain links TRBV6-5 with TRBJ1-2; no clear D. The V end was cut by 3 bases, the J end by 5 bases, with 13 bases between. The CDR3 loop spans 14 amino acids. The germline gives CDR1 MNHEY, CDR2 SVGAGI. The CDR3 nucleotides read TGTGCCAGCAGTTATAGAGATCGCAGTTATGGCTACACCTTC. It is translated as CASSYRDRSYGYTF.

This clone was counted a single time. This chain connects TRBV27 to TRBJ1-2; unclear D gene. Germline V lookup: CDR1 MNHEY, CDR2 SMNVEV (reference sequence). The CDR3 covers 12 residues. V gave up 7 bases and J gave up 1 base, with 7 bases separating them. The CDR3 region is CASKVLNYGYTF. The CDR3 DNA follows: TGTGCCAGCAAAGTCCTTAACTATGGCTACACCTTC.

The rearrangement uses TRBV14 and TRBJ1-3; D is unclear. The germline V gene has CDR1 SGHDN and CDR2 FVKESK. Trimming removed 3 bases at V and 7 bases at J, with 10 bases between. The CDR3 contains 13 residues. CDR3 protein: CASSQGGGNTIYF. The CDR3 nucleotides read TGTGCCAGCAGCCAGGGAGGCGGGAACACCATATATTTT.

The chain couples TRBV5-1 to TRBJ1-6, with D maybe TRBD1 (6 bases). Germline V gene lookup returns CDR1 SGHRS and CDR2 YFSETQ. V was cut by 3 bases and J by 8 bases, with 18 bases left in between. The CDR3 runs to 16 residues. CDR3: CASSSSGVGIYSPLHF. The DNA for the CDR3 is TGCGCCAGCAGCTCTTCAGGGGTGGGTATTTATTCACCCCTCCACTTT.

This clone was seen only once. The gene calls are TRBV28 and TRBJ2-7; D is perhaps TRBD1 (6 bases). Germline-derived CDR1 and CDR2 are MDHEN and SYDVKM. The V gene lost 3 bases and the J gene lost 0 bases, with 9 bases spanning the gap. The CDR3 has 14 residues. CDR3 DNA: TGTGCCAGCAGTTTCAGGGACAACTCCTACGAGCAGTACTTC. Translating it yields CASSFRDNSYEQYF.

The V gene is TRBV19, the J gene TRBJ1-5; tentatively, D is TRBD1 (5 bases). The V end was cut by 6 bases, the J end by 1 base, with 16 bases between. CDR1 and CDR2 from the germline V gene are LNHDA and SQIVND (reference sequence). The CDR3 totals 16 residues. CDR3 residues: CASSLSRGRSNQPQHF. CDR3 in DNA: TGTGCCAGTAGCCTCTCTAGGGGACGAAGCAATCAGCCCCAGCATTTT.

The chain has TRBV7-8 and TRBJ1-1, with 7 nucleotides matching TRBD1. In germline, CDR1 is SGHVS, CDR2 FQNEAQ. CDR3 length: 13 residues. The V segment lost 5 bases and the J segment 8 bases; nucleotides outside the gene matches: 8. CDR3 protein: CASSLSGGDEAFF. The CDR3 coding sequence is TGTGCCAGCAGCCTATCAGGGGGGGACGAAGCTTTCTTT.

The rearrangement joins TRBV24-1 to TRBJ2-1; 7 positions match TRBD1. The CDR3 sequence is 12 residues long. CDR1 is KGHDR and CDR2 is SFDVKD in the germline V gene. With V trimmed by 5 bases and J by 12 bases, 6 bases remained unmatched. The CDR3 DNA reads TGTGCCACCAGTGCCTCCGACAGGGCGCAGTTCTTC. It translates to CATSASDRAQFF.

As concerns this clone: An end of the junction does not agree with germline; a read error may underlie this. CDR3 region: CAGSPRVPTGRGYEQYF. The CDR3 region has the DNA TGTGCCGGCAGTCCGAGGGTACCGACAGGGAGAGGCTACGAGCAGTACTTC. V gene TRBV27 combines with J gene TRBJ2-7; 7 positions agree with TRBD1. The CDR3 is 17 residues long. The germline gives CDR1 MNHEY, CDR2 SMNVEV (reference sequence).

V is TRBV19 and J is TRBJ2-7, with D tentatively TRBD1 (7 bases). Germline assignment: CDR1 LNHDA and CDR2 SQIVND (reference sequence). The CDR3 has 14 amino acids. Deletions cut 7 bases from V and 2 bases from J, with 15 bases between. CDR3 region: CASTAQGGAYEQYF. The CDR3 DNA reads as TGTGCCAGTACCGCCCAGGGGGGAGCCTACGAGCAGTACTTC.

The chain employs TRBV27 and TRBJ1-1, with no clear D. Germline V CDR1 and CDR2: MNHEY, SMNVEV (reference sequence). The CDR3 contains 16 residues. The V end was cut by 6 bases, the J end by 7 bases, with 24 bases between. In nucleotides, the CDR3 is TGTGCCAGCAGGCCGGCAGTGGGGATAAAGCCACTTGAAGCTTTCTTT. It codes for CASRPAVGIKPLEAFF.

This clone was detected once. V is TRBV18 and J is TRBJ1-3, with 9 bases lining up with TRBD1. Germline V gene lookup returns CDR1 KGHSH and CDR2 LQKENI. The CDR3 spans 17 residues. V shed 2 bases, J shed 2 bases, and the junction held 7 bases outside the gene matches. CDR3 loop: CASSPGTGKEAGNTIYF. As DNA, the CDR3 is TGTGCCAGCTCACCAGGGACAGGGAAAGAGGCTGGAAACACCATATATTTT.

This clone was seen a handful of times. The V call is TRBV25-1, the J call TRBJ2-5, with D uncertain. The CDR3 is 11 residues long. Trimming removed 7 bases at V and 7 bases at J, with 10 bases between. The germline gives CDR1 MGHDK, CDR2 SYGVNS. CDR3 loop: CASTDTRTQYF. The DNA for the CDR3 is TGTGCCAGCACAGATACACGGACCCAGTACTTC.

The CDR3 nucleotides are TGTGCCAGCAGTTATCAGGGAGGAAGCAATCAGCCCCAGCATTTT. Protein sequence: CASSYQGGSNQPQHF. This rearrangement joins TRBV27 to TRBJ1-5; weak D call: TRBD1 (5 bases). V was clipped by 4 bases and J by 1 base, with 11 bases between them. The CDR3 spans 15 residues. CDR1 is MNHEY and CDR2 is SMNVEV in the germline V gene (reference sequence).

The chain recombines TRBV5-1 with TRBJ2-1; 7 bases line up with TRBD2. The CDR3 totals 15 residues. Germline CDR1 reads SGHRS; CDR2 reads YFSETQ. J lost 6 bases, V lost 7 bases, and 13 bases had no gene match. The CDR3 region has the DNA TGCGCCAGCGGGAGGGTAACAAATTCCGCCAATGAGCAGTTCTTC. It encodes CASGRVTNSANEQFF.

The chain links TRBV19 to TRBJ1-5; 7 bases are shared with TRBD1. Germline V gene lookup returns CDR1 LNHDA and CDR2 SQIVND (reference sequence). CDR3 length: 17 residues. The junction had 12 bases not matched to a gene; V was cut back by 5 bases and J by 2 bases. CDR3 in DNA: TGTGCCAGTAGTCTTACACAGGGGACCTGGCGCAATCAGCCCCAGCATTTT. Translating it yields CASSLTQGTWRNQPQHF.

The rearrangement joins TRBV7-2 to TRBJ2-7, with 7 bases that match TRBD1. Losses at the gene ends were 2 bases for V and 6 bases for J; bases not matched to a gene: 7. The CDR3 consists of 14 residues. CDR1 and CDR2 from the germline V gene are SGHTA and FQGNSA. The CDR3 reads CASSLPDRASEQYF. The CDR3 DNA is TGTGCCAGCAGCTTACCTGACAGGGCGAGCGAGCAGTACTTC.

This clone has a handful of counts. The chain couples TRBV27 to TRBJ1-2; no reliable D call. Germline V lookup: CDR1 MNHEY, CDR2 SMNVEV (reference sequence). CDR3 length: 14 amino acids. Trimming shortened V by 5 bases and J by 4 bases, and 14 bases separated the two germline ends. CDR3 sequence reads: CASSTIPGIYGYTF. The CDR3 DNA is TGTGCCAGCAGTACTATACCGGGGATCTATGGCTACACCTTC.

This CDR3 reads CATMSQGSFSYEQYF. DNA of the CDR3: TGTGCCACCATGAGTCAGGGGTCGTTCTCCTACGAGCAGTACTTC. V gene TRBV6-9 combines with J gene TRBJ2-7, with D possibly matching TRBD1 (6 bases). Germline V lookup: CDR1 MNHGY, CDR2 SVAAGI. V was shortened by 10 bases and J by 0 bases, with 19 bases between the two germline ends. The CDR3 is made up of 15 amino acids.

V usage is TRBV6-5 and J usage is TRBJ1-1; tentatively, D is TRBD1 (6 bases). V lost 8 bases and J lost 1, with 11 bases in between. This CDR3 comprises 13 residues. Germline V gene data show CDR1 as MNHEY and CDR2 as SVGAGI. In DNA, the CDR3 is TGTGCCAGCGGACAGTCGCAGAACACTGAAGCTTTCTTT. This translates into CASGQSQNTEAFF.

The chain couples TRBV5-1 to TRBJ1-1; D perhaps matches TRBD1 (5 bases). The germline V and J ends were trimmed by 2 bases and 2 bases, with 16 bases remaining between them. CDR1 is SGHRS and CDR2 is YFSETQ in the germline V gene. The CDR3 totals 16 residues. The CDR3 is CASSFSGQGVNTEAFF. The CDR3 region has the DNA TGCGCCAGCAGCTTTAGTGGGCAGGGAGTCAACACTGAAGCTTTCTTT.

The chain carries TRBV18 and TRBJ1-4; 8 bases align to TRBD1. The J segment lost 8 bases and the V segment lost 4 bases, leaving 9 bases of the junction unmatched. This CDR3 is 15 amino acids long. Germline-derived CDR1 and CDR2 are KGHSH and LQKENI. CDR3 sequence (DNA): TGTGCCAGCTCACGAAACCAGGGGGCGCGCGAAAAACTGTTTTTT. Translated, it gives CASSRNQGAREKLFF.

J is TRBJ1-2 and V is TRBV3-1 (or the pseudogene TRBV3-2); TRBD1 agrees at 12 bases. Germline V gives CDR1 LGHDT, CDR2 YNNKEL (reference sequence). Trimming at V came to 6 bases and at J to 2 bases, leaving 7 bases not matched to a gene. This CDR3 region has 16 residues. CDR3 amino acids: CASRGTGGAGNYGYTF. The CDR3 coding sequence is TGTGCCAGCAGAGGGACAGGGGGCGCCGGGAACTATGGCTACACCTTC.

The V and J genes are TRBV7-9 and TRBJ1-1; no clear D. CDR3 size: 13 residues. Trimming cost V 4 bases and J 6 bases, with 12 bases left between them. Germline CDR1 is SEHNR and CDR2 is FQNEAQ (reference sequence). In nucleotides, the CDR3 is TGTGCCAGCAGCTCACCCAGGTCCCCTGAAGCTTTCTTT. This encodes CASSSPRSPEAFF.

This chain joins TRBV28 and TRBJ2-3; TRBD2 is a possible D gene (6 bases). CDR3 length: 13 amino acids. Germline V gene sequence: CDR1 MDHEN, CDR2 SYDVKM. Deletions cut 3 bases from V and 4 bases from J, with 8 bases between. This CDR3 is CASSFIAADTQYF. In nucleotides, the CDR3 is TGTGCCAGCAGTTTTATAGCGGCAGATACGCAGTATTTT.

CDR3 protein: CASSLEVNEQFF. CDR3 nucleotide sequence: TGTGCCAGCAGCTTAGAGGTGAATGAGCAGTTCTTC. The gene calls are TRBV7-9 and TRBJ2-1; no clear D gene. Trimming left V 1 base short and J 7 bases short, with 5 bases between. Germline CDR1 reads SEHNR; CDR2 reads FQNEAQ (reference sequence). This CDR3 region has 12 residues.

This chain connects TRBV3-1 (or the pseudogene TRBV3-2) to TRBJ1-1; D is perhaps TRBD1 (5 bases). Germline-derived CDR1 and CDR2 are LGHDT and YNNKEL (reference sequence). Trimming took off 4 bases at V and 2 bases at J, with 17 bases between the two ends. This CDR3 comprises 16 residues. The CDR3 protein is CASSPRRGRINTEAFF. Written as DNA, the CDR3 is TGTGCCAGCAGCCCCCGGAGGGGAAGGATAAACACTGAAGCTTTCTTT.

CDR3 bases: TGTGCCTGGAGTTGGGGGAGGTCCTACGAGCAGTACTTC. This codes for CAWSWGRSYEQYF. This chain connects TRBV30 to TRBJ2-7; a possible D gene is TRBD2 (6 bases). V lost 2 bases and J 1 base, leaving 9 bases between the germline ends. The CDR3 runs 13 residues. Germline V gives CDR1 GTSNPN, CDR2 SVGIG (reference sequence).